This is a list of T cell receptor beta chains from one sample in a study of blood T cell repertoires in COVID-19. Assay: immunoSEQ multiplex PCR; the TCRdb copy retains only in-frame clones and omits some. Seen here are 150,000 to 200,000 clones, about 87% observed once, and the top ten hold approximately 0.93%. The sequenced sample was peripheral blood. The receptors were sampled from a woman in her late teens or twenties who had recovered from COVID-19. Both conserved end residues are trimmed from each CDR3. Fields, in order: CDR3 length, clone size, V gene, J gene, CDR3 protein. Clone size is shown for a subset of rows, as once, few, many or a class of expanded clone.

len: 12
abundance: once
v_gene: TRBV11-3
j_gene: TRBJ2-2
CDR3aa: ASTAGGHTGELF

len: 13
abundance: few
v_gene: TRBV7-3
j_gene: TRBJ1-1
CDR3aa: ASSGTGNLNTEAF

len: 15
abundance: few
v_gene: TRBV27
j_gene: TRBJ1-6
CDR3aa: ASSLSGQGGYNSPLH

len: 10
abundance: .
v_gene: TRBV30
j_gene: TRBJ1-1
CDR3aa: AWGEQGPEAF

len: 10
abundance: .
v_gene: TRBV27
j_gene: TRBJ2-2
CDR3aa: ASWTGPGELF

len: 12
abundance: .
v_gene: TRBV10-2
j_gene: TRBJ1-1
CDR3aa: ASSEYFMNTEAF

len: 12
abundance: .
v_gene: TRBV27
j_gene: TRBJ1-2
CDR3aa: ASSSGTGSGGYT

len: 12
abundance: .
v_gene: TRBV11-2
j_gene: TRBJ2-2
CDR3aa: ASSRSRGTGELF

len: 13
abundance: .
v_gene: TRBV3-1/TRBV3-2
j_gene: TRBJ1-4
CDR3aa: ASSLGTGSNEKLF

len: 13
abundance: .
v_gene: TRBV4-3
j_gene: TRBJ1-1
CDR3aa: ASSHGDRELAEAF

len: 13
abundance: .
v_gene: TRBV5-5
j_gene: TRBJ2-5
CDR3aa: ASSLLWTSGETQY

len: 13
abundance: .
v_gene: TRBV9
j_gene: TRBJ2-5
CDR3aa: ASSPRRTMQETQY

len: 10
abundance: .
v_gene: TRBV12-3/TRBV12-4
j_gene: TRBJ1-3
CDR3aa: ASSLSGDTIY

len: 12
abundance: .
v_gene: TRBV18
j_gene: TRBJ2-2
CDR3aa: ASLTSGSTGELF

len: 12
abundance: .
v_gene: TRBV29-1
j_gene: TRBJ2-7
CDR3aa: SVEGGQGFYEQY

len: 15
abundance: few
v_gene: TRBV3-1/TRBV3-2
j_gene: TRBJ1-2
CDR3aa: ASSQDRGTIPIYGYT

len: 14
abundance: .
v_gene: TRBV11-2
j_gene: TRBJ1-4
CDR3aa: ASSLATGVGNEKLF

len: 15
abundance: once
v_gene: TRBV2
j_gene: TRBJ1-1
CDR3aa: ASSEARWGGGNTEAF

len: 14
abundance: once
v_gene: TRBV29-1
j_gene: TRBJ1-1
CDR3aa: SVEEWLQGLNTEAF

len: 12
abundance: .
v_gene: TRBV5-1
j_gene: TRBJ2-5
CDR3aa: ASSPGTAQETQY

len: 12
abundance: once
v_gene: TRBV7-3
j_gene: TRBJ2-7
CDR3aa: ASSLSGTSGEQY

len: 11
abundance: .
v_gene: TRBV19
j_gene: TRBJ2-3
CDR3aa: ASSTMSTDTQY

len: 10
abundance: .
v_gene: TRBV29-1
j_gene: TRBJ1-1
CDR3aa: SVEDLGAEAF

len: 10
abundance: .
v_gene: TRBV29-1
j_gene: TRBJ1-2
CDR3aa: SGREGSYGYT

len: 14
abundance: .
v_gene: TRBV25-1
j_gene: TRBJ1-2
CDR3aa: ASSELENEPNYGYT

len: 10
abundance: .
v_gene: TRBV29-1
j_gene: TRBJ2-1
CDR3aa: SVRRVGNEQF

len: 13
abundance: .
v_gene: TRBV30
j_gene: TRBJ1-1
CDR3aa: AWSVKGAGNTEAF